The 19 T cell receptor beta chains given below trace back to one sample, sequenced in a study of shared clonotypes between healthy human individuals. This table comes from immunoSEQ multiplex PCR, and its TCRdb copy is limited to in-frame clones, with some not included. The repertoire includes some 2,500,000 clones, under 95% of them detected once, and about 0.36% sits in the top ten. The sequenced sample was naive CD4+ T cells from PBMCs. Stated subset: CD45RA+ positively selected. These receptor sequences come from a man in his late teens or twenties in good health. Some clones in this sample may be carry-over from other donors' samples.

The chain combines TRBV7-2 with TRBJ2-5; 7 positions match TRBD1. J was trimmed by 1 base and V by 3 bases; bases with no gene match: 14. Germline values: CDR1 SGHTA, CDR2 FQGNSA. The CDR3 is made up of 18 amino acids. The CDR3 region has the DNA TGTGCCAGCAGCTTGGCGCTACAGGGGTCCCTTTTCCAAGAGACCCAGTACTTC. Translation gives CASSLALQGSLFQETQYF.

The rearrangement links TRBV28 to TRBJ2-1; 12 nucleotides line up with TRBD2. This CDR3 contains 16 residues. Germline trimming cut 4 bases from V and 9 bases from J; bases unmatched to any gene: 10. The germline gives CDR1 MDHEN, CDR2 SYDVKM. CDR3 coding DNA: TGTGCCAGCAGTTCCAGTGCTAGCGGGAGGGTGGTTGAGCAGTTCTTC. The encoded protein is CASSSSASGRVVEQFF.

The chain carries TRBV11-2 and TRBJ2-4; TRBD2 agrees at 9 bases. The trim removed 2 bases at V and 0 bases at J, leaving 11 bases unmatched. The CDR3 runs 19 residues. Germline loops: CDR1 SGHAT, CDR2 FQNNGV. The CDR3 reads CASSLPRGTSRVAKNIQYF. The DNA of the CDR3 is TGTGCCAGCAGCTTACCCCGAGGGACTAGCCGGGTAGCCAAAAACATTCAGTACTTC.

The chain combines TRBV5-1 with TRBJ2-5; TRBD2 is a possible D gene (6 bases). Germline assignment: CDR1 SGHRS and CDR2 YFSETQ. V lost 7 bases to trimming and J lost 5 bases, with 18 bases between them. CDR3 length: 14 amino acids. The CDR3 loop is CASSAGYLVETQYF. As DNA, the CDR3 is TGCGCCAGCTCGGCGGGATACTTGGTGGAGACCCAGTACTTC.

This chain connects TRBV6-1 to TRBJ1-1, with TRBD1 as a possible D gene (6 bases). V gave up 4 bases and J gave up 4 bases, with 10 bases separating them. Germline V lookup: CDR1 MNHNS, CDR2 SASEGT. CDR3 length equals 13 residues. CDR3 sequence: CASSAEGGTEAFF. In DNA form, the CDR3 reads TGTGCCAGCAGTGCAGAAGGGGGCACTGAAGCTTTCTTT.

V usage is TRBV4-2 and J usage is TRBJ1-1; D perhaps matches TRBD1 (6 bases). Germline loops: CDR1 LGHNA, CDR2 YNFKEQ. V shed 1 base and J shed 4 bases, with 13 bases lying between them. This CDR3 comprises 15 residues. Here the CDR3 reads CASSQVNREGTEAFF. The CDR3 nucleotides are TGTGCCAGCAGCCAAGTTAACAGGGAGGGCACTGAAGCTTTCTTT.

The rearrangement joins TRBV9 to TRBJ2-1, with TRBD1 matching over 8 bases. Germline CDR1 SGDLS, CDR2 YYNGEE. The CDR3 covers 19 residues. The junction had 13 bases not matched to a gene; V was cut back by 0 bases and J by 2 bases. DNA of the CDR3: TGTGCCAGCAGCGTAGATGTGGGGGGAAGACAGGGGCCCTACAATGAGCAGTTCTTC. Residues: CASSVDVGGRQGPYNEQFF. Full variable domain (remainder filled in from reference TRBV9 and TRBJ2-1): DSGVTQTPKHLITATGQRVTLRCSPRSGDLSVYWYQQSLDQGLQFLIQYYNGEERAKGNILERFSAQQFPDLHSELNLSSLELGDSALYFCASSVDVGGRQGPYNEQFFGPGTRLTVL.

This clone was recorded only once. The rearrangement links TRBV11-3 to TRBJ2-1; 11 bases are shared with TRBD2. Germline CDR1 SGHNT, CDR2 YENEEA. This CDR3 spans 17 amino acids. Trimming cost V 5 bases and J 0 bases; bases outside gene matches: 6. The CDR3 protein is CASSPGLAGASYNEQFF. The CDR3 coding sequence is TGTGCCAGCAGCCCAGGACTAGCGGGCGCCTCCTACAATGAGCAGTTCTTC.

This sequence joins TRBV2 and TRBJ2-3; D uncertain. The CDR3 consists of 13 residues. With 8 bases removed from V and 5 bases from J, the gap between germline ends came to 14 bases. Germline-derived CDR1 and CDR2 are SNHLY and FYNNEI. Here the CDR3 DNA reads TGTGCCAGCCAGGACCGAGCTGGAGATACGCAGTATTTT. This translates into CASQDRAGDTQYF.

This clone was seen a handful of times. CDR3 region: CSAKTELNTEAFF. The CDR3, as DNA: TGCAGCGCAAAGACAGAACTCAACACTGAAGCTTTCTTT. The chain joins TRBV29-1 to TRBJ1-1, with a weak D call TRBD1 (5 bases). Germline assignment: CDR1 SQVTM and CDR2 ANQGSEA. Trimming removed 7 bases from V and 2 bases from J, with 14 bases in between. This CDR3 is 13 amino acids long.

The chain joins TRBV5-4 to TRBJ2-3, with 14 bases fitting TRBD2. CDR1 and CDR2 from the germline V gene are SGHNT and YYREEE (reference sequence). The V and J ends lost 2 bases and 11 bases, in that order; junction bases with no gene match: 13. This CDR3 has 17 residues. The CDR3 sequence is CASSLRDGRLAGGEQYF. CDR3 nucleotides: TGTGCCAGCAGCTTACGAGATGGGAGACTAGCGGGAGGGGAGCAGTATTTT.

The rearrangement joins TRBV27 to TRBJ2-2; unclear D gene. Germline V gene data show CDR1 as MNHEY and CDR2 as SMNVEV (reference sequence). The CDR3 has 17 amino acids. The V gene lost 1 base and the J gene lost 3 bases, with 15 bases spanning the gap. In DNA, the CDR3 is TGTGCCAGCAGTTTATTGGCCCTACACTGGGACACCGGGGAGCTGTTTTTT. Its translation is CASSLLALHWDTGELFF.

A single count supports this clone. The chain couples TRBV5-8 to TRBJ2-2; D might be TRBD1 or TRBD2, each matching 6 bases. CDR1 is SGHTS, CDR2 YDEGEE, per germline. Deletions cut 7 bases from V and 4 bases from J, with 20 bases between. The CDR3 contains 16 residues. The chain's CDR3 is CASLNWTGAFTGELFF. In nucleotides, the CDR3 is TGTGCCAGCCTCAATTGGACGGGGGCTTTCACCGGGGAGCTGTTTTTT.

For this clone: Within the sample, other DNA sequences also encode this same CDR3. Here the CDR3 DNA reads TGTGCCAGCAGCTTAGTAGGGAACTATGGCTACACCTTC. This translates into CASSLVGNYGYTF. The chain joins TRBV7-9 to TRBJ1-2; the D is unclear. The CDR3 consists of 13 residues. In germline, CDR1 is SEHNR, CDR2 FQNEAQ (reference sequence). Trimming left V 1 base short and J 2 bases short, with 5 bases between.

The chain uses TRBV7-3 and TRBJ2-1; D may be TRBD2 (6 bases). CDR3 length: 16 amino acids. V was trimmed by 5 bases and J by 7 bases, leaving 21 bases between them. Germline V gives CDR1 SGHTA, CDR2 FQGTGA. CDR3 DNA sequence: TGTGCCAGCAGCCCTCAGACGGGCGGGATTAGTAATGAGCAGTTCTTC. Translated: CASSPQTGGISNEQFF.

This clone was observed a single time. The gene calls are TRBV5-1 and TRBJ2-5; possible D gene TRBD1, 6 bases. CDR1 and CDR2 (germline): SGHRS, YFSETQ. V was trimmed by 4 bases and J by 5 bases, leaving 15 bases between them. This CDR3 has 14 residues. The CDR3 DNA reads as TGCGCCAGCAGCGGAGTTGGGGGCAGCGAGACCCAGTACTTC. Translated: CASSGVGGSETQYF.

The V gene is TRBV5-1, the J gene TRBJ2-2, with a possible D match to TRBD2 (6 bases). CDR1 and CDR2 from the germline V gene are SGHRS and YFSETQ. V was clipped by 3 bases and J by 6 bases, with 12 bases between them. This CDR3 spans 14 amino acids. For the CDR3, the DNA is TGCGCCAGCAGCTGGGGACTGGAGGCCGGGGAGCTGTTTTTT. As protein: CASSWGLEAGELFF.

This rearrangement joins TRBV6-1 to TRBJ1-1; the D gene is possibly TRBD1 (5 bases). Deletions cut 2 bases from V and 5 bases from J, with 12 bases between. CDR1 is MNHNS and CDR2 is SASEGT in the germline V gene. The CDR3 is made up of 14 amino acids. The CDR3 DNA sequence: TGTGCCAGCAGTGAACCGGGGGGTGGAACTGAAGCTTTCTTT. It encodes CASSEPGGGTEAFF.

This clone was observed a few times. This chain connects TRBV10-3 to TRBJ2-7; maybe TRBD1 (6 bases). The ends were cut back, 3 bases at V and 2 bases at J, with 11 bases in the middle. From germline, CDR1 is ENHRY and CDR2 SYGVKD. The CDR3 has 14 residues. Written as DNA, the CDR3 is TGTGCCATCAGTGAAGGGACACGCACCTACGAGCAGTACTTC. Translating it yields CAISEGTRTYEQYF.